This passage covers 2 T cell receptor beta chains from one sample sequenced in a study of regulatory T cells in long-lasting Graves disease. Through Arm-PCR of CDR3 regions and iRepertoire HTBI primers, TCR beta libraries were built. Using its own MiXCR run on the multiplex PCR reads, TCRdb lists one record per CDR3 protein. The sample carries around 300,000 distinct CDR3 sequences, 20% to 25% recorded once. Noted time point: persistent/refractory GD, antithyroid drugs over 5 years with positive TRAb. RNA from PBMCs was the source of the TCR library. The sample consisted of peripheral blood mononuclear cells (PBMCs), taken when the disease was refractory, from a patient treated with antithyroid drugs. The source of these receptors is a female donor with Graves disease.

Ten or more counts support this clonotype. The chain is built from TRBV7-8 and TRBJ1-5; TRBD1 might be the D (5 bases). Germline lookup yields CDR1 SGHVS and CDR2 FQNEAQ. The ends were cut back, 5 bases at V and 0 bases at J, with 14 bases in the middle. CDR3 length: 16 amino acids. CDR3 sequence reads: CASSPLGRNSNQPQHF. The CDR3 DNA follows: TGTGCCAGCAGCCCCCTGGGACGGAATAGCAATCAGCCCCAGCATTTT.

This clonotype showed up just a few times. The chain carries TRBV29-1 and TRBJ2-4; D tentatively reads TRBD1 or TRBD2 (5 bases each). CDR1 is SQVTM and CDR2 is ANQGSEA in the germline V gene. This CDR3 contains 14 residues. V was trimmed by 1 base and J by 0 bases, leaving 7 bases between them. The DNA of the CDR3 is TGCAGCGTTGAAGTTGGGGGAGCCAAAAACATTCAGTACTTC. Encoded protein: CSVEVGGAKNIQYF.